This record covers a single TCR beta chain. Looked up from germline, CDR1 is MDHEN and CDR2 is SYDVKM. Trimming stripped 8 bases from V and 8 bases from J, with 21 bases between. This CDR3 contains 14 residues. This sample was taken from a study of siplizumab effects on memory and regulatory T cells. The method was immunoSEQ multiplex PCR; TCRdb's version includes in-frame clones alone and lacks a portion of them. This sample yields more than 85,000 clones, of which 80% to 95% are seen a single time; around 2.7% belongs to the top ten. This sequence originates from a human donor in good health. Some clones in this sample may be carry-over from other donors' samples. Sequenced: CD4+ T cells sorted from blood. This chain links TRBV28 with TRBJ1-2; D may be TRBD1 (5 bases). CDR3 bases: TGTGCCAGCGTCTCCTTGGGCAGGGCTTCAGGCTACACCTTC. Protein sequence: CASVSLGRASGYTF.